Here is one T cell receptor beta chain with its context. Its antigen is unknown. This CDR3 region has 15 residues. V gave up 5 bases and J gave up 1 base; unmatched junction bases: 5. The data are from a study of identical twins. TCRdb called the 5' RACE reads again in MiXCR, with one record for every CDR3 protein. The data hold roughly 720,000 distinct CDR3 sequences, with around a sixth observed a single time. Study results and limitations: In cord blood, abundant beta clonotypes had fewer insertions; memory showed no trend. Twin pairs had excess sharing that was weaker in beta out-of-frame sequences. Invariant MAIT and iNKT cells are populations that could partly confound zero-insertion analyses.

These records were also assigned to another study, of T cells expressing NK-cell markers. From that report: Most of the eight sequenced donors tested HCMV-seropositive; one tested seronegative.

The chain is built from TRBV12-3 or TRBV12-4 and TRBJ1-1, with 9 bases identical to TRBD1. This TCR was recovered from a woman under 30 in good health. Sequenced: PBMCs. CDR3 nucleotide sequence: TGTGCCAGCAGTCAGACGGGACAGGGGAACACTGAAGCTTTCTTT. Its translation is CASSQTGQGNTEAFF.